These 21 T cell receptor beta chains were all obtained from the same sample, sequenced in a study of OX40 agonist ivuxolimab in advanced cancers. The data were produced by immunoSEQ multiplex PCR, yet TCRdb's version contains in-frame clones alone and is incomplete. Of about 59,000 clones in the sample, about 90% were seen once. The sample here was CD4+ or CD8+ T cells sorted from blood, taken in a trial of the OX40 agonist ivuxolimab. The receptors were sampled from an adult with an advanced solid tumor such as melanoma, head and neck, liver or kidney cancer.

The chain recombines TRBV6-1 with TRBJ1-6; D not resolved. The V and J ends lost 3 bases and 3 bases respectively, with 9 bases between them. CDR1 MNHNS and CDR2 SASEGT come from the germline V gene. The CDR3 totals 15 residues. For the CDR3, the DNA is TGTGCCAGCAGTGACCCCCAGCTCTATAATTCACCCCTCCACTTT. It specifies CASSDPQLYNSPLHF.

This clone was recorded only once. The chain employs TRBV14 and TRBJ2-2; 14 positions match TRBD2. In germline, CDR1 is SGHDN, CDR2 FVKESK. CDR3 length: 17 amino acids. Trimming at V came to 5 bases and at J to 6 bases, leaving 8 bases not matched to a gene. The CDR3 loop reads CASSKGLAGVGAGELFF. CDR3 DNA: TGTGCCAGCAGCAAGGGACTAGCGGGAGTCGGAGCCGGGGAGCTGTTTTTT.

The gene calls are TRBV7-9 and TRBJ2-7; tentatively, D is TRBD1 (7 bases). In germline, CDR1 is SEHNR, CDR2 FQNEAQ (reference sequence). With 5 bases removed from V and 4 bases from J, the gap between germline ends came to 15 bases. The CDR3 has 14 amino acids. The CDR3 DNA reads as TGTGCCAGCAGCGAAGGAGGGGGCTCTTACGAGCAGTACTTC. This codes for CASSEGGGSYEQYF.

The chain carries TRBV19 and TRBJ2-7, with 10 bases that match TRBD2. The germline V gene has CDR1 LNHDA and CDR2 SQIVND (reference sequence). The J segment lost 5 bases and the V segment lost 4 bases, leaving 17 bases of the junction unmatched. The length of the CDR3 is 18 residues. Here the CDR3 reads CASSSPASGGSKRHEQYF. The CDR3 DNA reads as TGTGCCAGTAGTAGTCCGGCTAGCGGGGGATCCAAGCGCCACGAGCAGTACTTC.

The rearrangement joins TRBV12-5 to TRBJ1-3; a possible D gene is TRBD1 (5 bases). V lost 5 bases, J lost 0 bases, and 11 bases lay in between. The CDR3 extends over 15 amino acids. The germline gives CDR1 LGHNT, CDR2 FRNRAP. CDR3 nucleotide sequence: TGTGCTAGTGGTCGACAGTACCTCTCTGGAAACACCATATATTTT. Translated: CASGRQYLSGNTIYF.

This chain joins TRBV28 and TRBJ1-1; D may be TRBD1 (6 bases). Germline V CDR1 and CDR2: MDHEN, SYDVKM. V was cut by 2 bases and J by 0 bases, with 13 bases left in between. CDR3 size: 16 residues. The CDR3 coding sequence is TGTGCCAGCAGTTTAAGTCAGGGGATGTTGAACACTGAAGCTTTCTTT. Translating gives CASSLSQGMLNTEAFF.

The V call is TRBV7-3, the J call TRBJ1-5, with 7 nucleotides matching TRBD1. Unmatched junction bases numbered 2, after V lost 4 bases and J lost 2 bases. This CDR3 spans 14 amino acids. Germline assignment: CDR1 SGHTA and CDR2 FQGTGA. The CDR3 protein is CASSSTGGNQPQHF. The CDR3 DNA reads as TGTGCCAGCAGCTCAACAGGGGGCAATCAGCCCCAGCATTTT.

The sample holds a few counts of this clone. V gene TRBV28 combines with J gene TRBJ2-3; tentative D call: TRBD2 (6 bases). CDR3 length: 17 residues. Germline lookup yields CDR1 MDHEN and CDR2 SYDVKM. The germline V and J ends were trimmed by 2 bases and 3 bases, with 18 bases remaining between them. For the CDR3, the DNA is TGTGCCAGCAGTTTAGGGGGGAGTTTGACGACGACAGATACGCAGTATTTT. Its translation is CASSLGGSLTTTDTQYF.

The chain joins TRBV10-1 to TRBJ2-5, with 10 positions matching TRBD1. The V segment lost 4 bases and the J segment 1 base; nucleotides outside the gene matches: 0. Germline values: CDR1 WNHNN, CDR2 SYGVQD (reference sequence). CDR3 length equals 14 residues. CDR3 DNA: TGCGCCAGCAGTGGACAGGGGGCCCAAGAGACCCAGTACTTC. Its protein is CASSGQGAQETQYF.

The chain is built from TRBV6-1 and TRBJ1-3; 8 bases align to TRBD1. J gave up 4 bases and V 5 bases, and 7 bases lay outside the gene matches. The CDR3 has 15 amino acids. Looked up from germline, CDR1 is MNHNS and CDR2 is SASEGT. Here the CDR3 reads CASSTDRVSGNTIYF. Here the CDR3 DNA reads TGTGCCAGCAGTACGGACAGGGTGTCGGGAAACACCATATATTTT.

The CDR3 coding sequence is TGCGCCAGCAGCTTAAGACGGGCCACAGATACGCAGTATTTT. Protein sequence: CASSLRRATDTQYF. The chain combines TRBV5-1 with TRBJ2-3; D gene uncertain. The CDR3 spans 14 residues. V shed 2 bases and J shed 2 bases, with 9 bases lying between them. The germline V gene has CDR1 SGHRS and CDR2 YFSETQ. Full variable domain (outside the CDR3, taken from reference TRBV5-1 and TRBJ2-3): KAGVTQTPRYLIKTRGQQVTLSCSPISGHRSVSWYQQTPGQGLQFLFEYFSETQRNKGNFPGRFSGRQFSNSRSEMNVSTLELGDSALYLCASSLRRATDTQYFGPGTRLTVL.

The chain is built from TRBV7-2 and TRBJ2-1; D possibly uses TRBD1 or TRBD2 (5 bases each). CDR3 size: 15 residues. The germline V gene has CDR1 SGHTA and CDR2 FQGNSA. V gave up 3 bases and J gave up 5 bases, with 14 bases separating them. The CDR3 region is CASSFDGTNHNEQFF. The DNA for the CDR3 is TGTGCCAGCAGCTTTGATGGGACCAACCACAATGAGCAGTTCTTC. Full variable domain (missing parts from reference TRBV7-2 and TRBJ2-1): GAGVSQSPSNKVTEKGKDVELRCDPISGHTALYWYRQSLGQGLEFLIYFQGNSAPDKSGLPSDRFSAERTGGSVSTLTIQRTQQEDSAVYLCASSFDGTNHNEQFFGPGTRLTVL.

CDR3 sequence (DNA): TGTGCCAGCAGCGGGGGGATGCACGGAGAGACCCAGTACTTC. Protein sequence: CASSGGMHGETQYF. The chain joins TRBV9 to TRBJ2-5; D may match TRBD1 or TRBD2 (5 bases each). The CDR3 contains 14 residues. Per germline, CDR1 SGDLS and CDR2 YYNGEE. Deletions cut 3 bases from V and 4 bases from J, with 13 bases between. The whole variable domain, remainder taken from reference TRBV9 and TRBJ2-5, is DSGVTQTPKHLITATGQRVTLRCSPRSGDLSVYWYQQSLDQGLQFLIQYYNGEERAKGNILERFSAQQFPDLHSELNLSSLELGDSALYFCASSGGMHGETQYFGPGTRLLVL.

The chain combines TRBV6-5 with TRBJ2-5; the D is unclear. Germline V gene data show CDR1 as MNHEY and CDR2 as SVGAGI. The CDR3 is made up of 13 amino acids. Between the trimmed V and J ends, which lost 5 bases and 5 bases, there was a span of 12 bases. This CDR3 is CASSQQWWETQYF. The DNA of the CDR3 is TGTGCCAGCAGTCAACAGTGGTGGGAGACCCAGTACTTC.

The chain employs TRBV27 and TRBJ2-2; possibly TRBD2 for D (6 bases). CDR3 size: 15 residues. The germline CDR1 and CDR2 sequences are MNHEY and SMNVEV (reference sequence). V lost 3 bases and J 3 bases, leaving 11 bases between the germline ends. CDR3 protein: CASSLEGRDTGELFF. CDR3 nucleotides: TGTGCCAGCAGTTTGGAGGGGCGCGACACCGGGGAGCTGTTTTTT.

The chain couples TRBV4-3 to TRBJ1-3, with D possibly being TRBD1 (6 bases). The V and J ends lost 4 bases and 1 base respectively, with 8 bases between them. This CDR3 region has 14 residues. The germline V gene has CDR1 LGHNA and CDR2 YSLEER. The CDR3 DNA is TGCGCCAGCAGCCTAGGGGGATCTGGAAACACCATATATTTT. It translates to CASSLGGSGNTIYF.

This clone has only one observation. The rearrangement joins TRBV28 to TRBJ2-4; 7 bases line up with TRBD2. V lost 3 bases and J lost 6; bases outside the gene matches: 11. The germline V gene encodes CDR1 MDHEN and CDR2 SYDVKM. The length of the CDR3 is 16 residues. In DNA, the CDR3 is TGTGCCAGCAGTTTGGGGATACTAGCGTATCCAAACATTCAGTACTTC. Translated, it gives CASSLGILAYPNIQYF.

The chain uses TRBV2 and TRBJ2-7; TRBD1 is a possible D gene (5 bases). Germline V lookup: CDR1 SNHLY, CDR2 FYNNEI. Trimming removed 5 bases from V and 6 bases from J, with 11 bases in between. The CDR3 is 12 amino acids. CDR3 nucleotides: TGTGCCAGCAGTCAGGACAAGGGCGAGCAGTACTTC. Translated, it gives CASSQDKGEQYF.

The CDR3 sequence is CASSPPGRTYNEQFF. DNA of the CDR3: TGTGCCAGCTCACCACCGGGACGCACCTACAATGAGCAGTTCTTC. The chain links TRBV18 to TRBJ2-1, with D perhaps being TRBD1 or TRBD2 (5 bases each). Trimming removed 0 bases at V and 2 bases at J, with 8 bases between. The CDR3 sequence is 15 residues long. Germline CDR1 reads KGHSH; CDR2 reads LQKENI. Variable domain in full (rest from reference TRBV18 and TRBJ2-1): NAGVMQNPRHLVRRRGQEARLRCSPMKGHSHVYWYRQLPEEGLKFMVYLQKENIIDESGMPKERFSAEFPKEGPSILRIQQVVRGDSAAYFCASSPPGRTYNEQFFGPGTRLTVL.

The V gene is TRBV6-5, the J gene TRBJ2-3; D gene uncertain. The ends were cut back, 4 bases at V and 5 bases at J, with 7 bases in the middle. Germline-derived CDR1 and CDR2 are MNHEY and SVGAGI. The CDR3 runs to 12 residues. The CDR3 loop is CASSSDGDTQYF. The CDR3 nucleotides are TGTGCCAGCAGTTCCGACGGAGATACGCAGTATTTT.

The rearrangement joins TRBV5-4 to TRBJ1-3, with 7 bases that match TRBD1. V lost 1 base, J lost 8 bases, and 3 bases stayed unmatched. From germline, CDR1 is SGHNT and CDR2 YYREEE (reference sequence). CDR3 size: 13 residues. The CDR3 region is CASSLNRGDTIYF. DNA of the CDR3: TGTGCCAGCAGCTTGAACAGGGGAGACACCATATATTTT.